This T cell receptor beta chain came from a study of vaccination and CD4 T cells after COVID-19. Study as a whole: A positive SARS-CoV-2 nasal swab PCR result was recorded for each convalescent patient; nine were mild and one severe. Subjects got two shots of BNT162b2 or mRNA-1273 vaccine. A median of 72 days (range 14 to 241) separated dose two from the taking of post-vaccine samples. Study outcomes and limitations: Convalescent patients displayed spike mono-reactivity in 304 of 307 vaccine-specific clones.

Treatment meaning: approximately nine-day PBMC culture with coronavirus spike peptide pools or control peptides (ViraFEST assay). Of note for this clonotype: Its specificity is not known.

The Oncomine TCR Beta short-read assay generated sequence data from the DNA of cultured CD4+ T cells. From the PCR reads, TCRdb called clonotypes with MiXCR, one entry per CDR3 protein. The repertoire consists of under 25,000 distinct CDR3 sequences, with under 65% occurring once and the leading ten covering around 2.8%. Sample: CD4+ T cells from blood, cultured in vitro. This sequence originates from a human donor who had recovered from COVID-19.

The CDR3 protein is CSARVPGGAFF. DNA for the CDR3: TGCAGTGCTAGAGTCCCAGGGGGAGCTTTCTTT. V usage is TRBV20-1 and J usage is TRBJ1-1; 7 bases align to TRBD1. Germline trimming cut 1 base from V and 10 bases from J; bases unmatched to any gene: 3. Germline V lookup: CDR1 DFQATT, CDR2 SNEGSKA (reference sequence). This CDR3 contains 11 residues.